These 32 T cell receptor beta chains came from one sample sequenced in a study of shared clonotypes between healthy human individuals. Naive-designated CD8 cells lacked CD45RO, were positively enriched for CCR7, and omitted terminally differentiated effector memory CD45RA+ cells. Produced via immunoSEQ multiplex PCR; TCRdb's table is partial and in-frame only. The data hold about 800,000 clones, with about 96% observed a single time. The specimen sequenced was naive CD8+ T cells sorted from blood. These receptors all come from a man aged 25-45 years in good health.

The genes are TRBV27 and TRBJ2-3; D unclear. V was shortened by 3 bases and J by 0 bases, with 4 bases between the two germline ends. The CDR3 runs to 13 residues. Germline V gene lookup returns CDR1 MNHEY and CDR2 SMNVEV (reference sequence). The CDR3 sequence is CASSLKSTDTQYF. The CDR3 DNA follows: TGTGCCAGCAGTTTGAAGAGCACAGATACGCAGTATTTT.

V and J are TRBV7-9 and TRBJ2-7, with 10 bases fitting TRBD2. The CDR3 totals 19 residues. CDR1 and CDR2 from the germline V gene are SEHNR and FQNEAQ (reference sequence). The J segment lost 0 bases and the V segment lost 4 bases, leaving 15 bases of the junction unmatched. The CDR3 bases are TGTGCCAGCAGCTCCCCCCACGCGAAGACTAGCGGGTTCTCCTACGAGCAGTACTTC. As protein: CASSSPHAKTSGFSYEQYF.

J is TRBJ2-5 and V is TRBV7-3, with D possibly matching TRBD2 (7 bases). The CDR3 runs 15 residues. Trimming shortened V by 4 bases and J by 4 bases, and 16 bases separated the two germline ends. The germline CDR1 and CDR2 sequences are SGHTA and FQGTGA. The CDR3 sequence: CASSSSSGGAETQYF. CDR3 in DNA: TGTGCCAGCAGCTCCTCTTCGGGGGGCGCAGAGACCCAGTACTTC.

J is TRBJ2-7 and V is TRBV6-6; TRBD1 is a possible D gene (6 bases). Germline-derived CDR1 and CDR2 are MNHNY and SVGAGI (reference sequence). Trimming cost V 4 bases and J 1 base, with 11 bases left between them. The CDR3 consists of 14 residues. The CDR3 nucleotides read TGTGCCAGCAGTTCCAGGGGTAGGTCCTACGAGCAGTACTTC. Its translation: CASSSRGRSYEQYF.

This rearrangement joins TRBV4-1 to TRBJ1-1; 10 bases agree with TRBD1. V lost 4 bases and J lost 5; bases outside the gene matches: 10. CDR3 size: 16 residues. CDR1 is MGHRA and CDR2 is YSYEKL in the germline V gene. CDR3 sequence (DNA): TGCGCCAGCAGCCCGCCCCCGGGACAGGGGTGGACTGAAGCTTTCTTT. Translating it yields CASSPPPGQGWTEAFF.

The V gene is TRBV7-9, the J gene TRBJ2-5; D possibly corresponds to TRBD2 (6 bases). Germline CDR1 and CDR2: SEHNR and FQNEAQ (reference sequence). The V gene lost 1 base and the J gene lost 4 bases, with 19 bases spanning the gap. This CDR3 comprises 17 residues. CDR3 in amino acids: CASSLVGDGGMSETQYF. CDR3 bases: TGTGCCAGCAGCTTAGTGGGGGACGGAGGGATGTCAGAGACCCAGTACTTC.

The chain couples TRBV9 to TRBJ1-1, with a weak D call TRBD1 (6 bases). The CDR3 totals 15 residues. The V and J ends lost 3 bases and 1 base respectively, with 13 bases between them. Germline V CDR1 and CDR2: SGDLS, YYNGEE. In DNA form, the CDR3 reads TGTGCCAGCAGCGCGACAGGTGTCGGGAACACTGAAGCTTTCTTT. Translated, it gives CASSATGVGNTEAFF.

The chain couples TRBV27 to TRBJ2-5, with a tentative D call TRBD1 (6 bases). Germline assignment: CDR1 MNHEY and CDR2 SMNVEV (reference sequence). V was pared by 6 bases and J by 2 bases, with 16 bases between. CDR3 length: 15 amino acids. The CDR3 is CASSLPRTVQETQYF. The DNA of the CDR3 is TGTGCCAGCAGCCTTCCCCGGACAGTACAAGAGACCCAGTACTTC.

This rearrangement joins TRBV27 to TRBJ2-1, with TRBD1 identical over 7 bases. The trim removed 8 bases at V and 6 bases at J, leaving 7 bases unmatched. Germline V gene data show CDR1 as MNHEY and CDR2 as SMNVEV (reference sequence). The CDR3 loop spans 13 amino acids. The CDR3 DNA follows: TGTGCCAGCTGTCAAGGACAGGCCAATGAGCAGTTCTTC. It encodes CASCQGQANEQFF.

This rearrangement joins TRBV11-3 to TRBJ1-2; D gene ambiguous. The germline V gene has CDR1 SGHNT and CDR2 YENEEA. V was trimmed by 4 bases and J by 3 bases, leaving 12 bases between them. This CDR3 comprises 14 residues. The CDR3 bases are TGTGCCAGCAGCTCAAGGACCGATGACTATGGCTACACCTTC. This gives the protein CASSSRTDDYGYTF.

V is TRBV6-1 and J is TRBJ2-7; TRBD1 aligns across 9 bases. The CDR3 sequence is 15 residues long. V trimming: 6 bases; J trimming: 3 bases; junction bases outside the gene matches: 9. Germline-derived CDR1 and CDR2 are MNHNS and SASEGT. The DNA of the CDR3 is TGTGCCAGCAGACCCGACAGGGGGGCATACTACGAGCAGTACTTC. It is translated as CASRPDRGAYYEQYF.

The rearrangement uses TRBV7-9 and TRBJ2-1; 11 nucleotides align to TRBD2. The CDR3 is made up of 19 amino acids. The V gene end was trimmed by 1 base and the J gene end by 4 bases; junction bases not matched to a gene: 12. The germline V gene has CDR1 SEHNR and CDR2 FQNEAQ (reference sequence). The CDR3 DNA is TGTGCCAGCAGCTTAGTGGCCGGGACTAGCGGCCCACGTTACAATGAGCAGTTCTTC. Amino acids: CASSLVAGTSGPRYNEQFF.

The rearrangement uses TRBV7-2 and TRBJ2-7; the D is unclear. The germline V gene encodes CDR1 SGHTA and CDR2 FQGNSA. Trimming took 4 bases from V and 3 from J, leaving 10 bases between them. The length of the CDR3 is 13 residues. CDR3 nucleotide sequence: TGTGCCAGCAGCTCCACAGCGAGCTACGAGCAGTACTTC. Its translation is CASSSTASYEQYF.

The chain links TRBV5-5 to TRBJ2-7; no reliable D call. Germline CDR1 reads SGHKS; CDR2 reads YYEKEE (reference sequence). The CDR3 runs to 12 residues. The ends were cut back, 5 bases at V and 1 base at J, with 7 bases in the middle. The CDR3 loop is CASRIGSYEQYF. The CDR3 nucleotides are TGTGCCAGCAGGATCGGTTCCTACGAGCAGTACTTC.

The CDR3 DNA reads as TGTGCCAGCAGCGAGACTAGCGGGATCTACAATGAGCAGTTCTTC. Encoded protein: CASSETSGIYNEQFF. V and J are TRBV2 and TRBJ2-1, with 11 bases lining up with TRBD2. V shed 6 bases and J 3 bases; nucleotides not matched to a gene: 4. Germline CDR1 reads SNHLY; CDR2 reads FYNNEI. CDR3 length: 15 amino acids.

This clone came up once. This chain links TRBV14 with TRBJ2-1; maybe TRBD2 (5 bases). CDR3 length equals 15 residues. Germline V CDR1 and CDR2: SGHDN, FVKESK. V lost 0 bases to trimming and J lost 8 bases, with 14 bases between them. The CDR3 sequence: CASSQDLAQGDEQFF. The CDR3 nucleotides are TGTGCCAGCAGCCAAGATCTAGCACAAGGCGATGAGCAGTTCTTC.

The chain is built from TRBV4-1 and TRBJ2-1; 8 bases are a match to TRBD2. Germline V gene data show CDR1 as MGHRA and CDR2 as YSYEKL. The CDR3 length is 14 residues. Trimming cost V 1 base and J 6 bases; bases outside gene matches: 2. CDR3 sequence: CASSQVGLANEQFF. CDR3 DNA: TGCGCCAGCAGCCAAGTCGGACTAGCCAATGAGCAGTTCTTC.

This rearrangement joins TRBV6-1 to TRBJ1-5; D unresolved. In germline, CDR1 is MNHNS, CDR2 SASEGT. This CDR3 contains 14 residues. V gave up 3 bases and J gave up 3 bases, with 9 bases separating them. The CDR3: CASSDSPFNQPQHF. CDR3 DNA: TGTGCCAGCAGTGATAGTCCGTTCAATCAGCCCCAGCATTTT.

The CDR3 here is CASSYLGQGNTEAFF. The CDR3, as DNA: TGTGCCAGCAGTTACCTAGGACAGGGAAACACTGAAGCTTTCTTT. V gene TRBV6-6 combines with J gene TRBJ1-1; the match to TRBD1 covers 8 bases. The CDR3 is 15 amino acids. The ends lost 2 bases at V and 2 bases at J; junction bases unmatched: 4. Germline V gives CDR1 MNHNY, CDR2 SVGAGI (reference sequence).

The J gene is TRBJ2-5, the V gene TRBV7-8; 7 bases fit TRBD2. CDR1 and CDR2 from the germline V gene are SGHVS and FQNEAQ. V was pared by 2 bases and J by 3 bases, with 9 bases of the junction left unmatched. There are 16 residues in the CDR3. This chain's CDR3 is CASSLKGVAGEETQYF. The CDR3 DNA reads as TGTGCCAGCAGCTTAAAAGGAGTTGCGGGAGAAGAGACCCAGTACTTC.

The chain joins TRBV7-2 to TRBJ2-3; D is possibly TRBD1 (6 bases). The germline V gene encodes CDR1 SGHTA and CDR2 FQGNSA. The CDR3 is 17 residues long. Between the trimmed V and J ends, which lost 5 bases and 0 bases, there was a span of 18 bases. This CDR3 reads CASSIRTGTRSTDTQYF. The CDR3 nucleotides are TGTGCCAGCAGCATCAGGACCGGGACAAGAAGCACAGATACGCAGTATTTT.

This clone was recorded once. CDR3 region: CSAPGPSQETQYF. For the CDR3, the DNA is TGCAGCGCTCCTGGACCCTCTCAAGAGACCCAGTACTTC. The chain is built from TRBV29-1 and TRBJ2-5, with D unclear. The length of the CDR3 is 13 residues. CDR1 is SQVTM and CDR2 is ANQGSEA in the germline V gene. V dropped 7 bases and J dropped 2 bases, with 14 bases sitting between them.

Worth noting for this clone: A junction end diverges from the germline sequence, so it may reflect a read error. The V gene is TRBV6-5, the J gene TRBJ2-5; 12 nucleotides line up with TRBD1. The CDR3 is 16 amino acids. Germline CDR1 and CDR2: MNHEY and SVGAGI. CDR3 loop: CASSYPGTGGQEAQYF. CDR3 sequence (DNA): TGTGCCAGCAGTTACCCCGGGACAGGGGGCCAAGAGGCCCAGTACTTC.

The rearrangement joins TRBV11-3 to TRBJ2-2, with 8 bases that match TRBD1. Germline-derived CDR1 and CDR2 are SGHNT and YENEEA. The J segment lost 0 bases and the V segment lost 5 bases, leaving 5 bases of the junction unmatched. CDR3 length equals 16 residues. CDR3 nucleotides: TGTGCCAGCAGCCCTCGGACAGGGACGAACACCGGGGAGCTGTTTTTT. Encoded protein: CASSPRTGTNTGELFF.

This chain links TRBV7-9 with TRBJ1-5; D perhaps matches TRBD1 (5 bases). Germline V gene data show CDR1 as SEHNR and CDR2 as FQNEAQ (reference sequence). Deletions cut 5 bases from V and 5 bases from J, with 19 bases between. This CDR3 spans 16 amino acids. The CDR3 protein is CASSRSRGEGDQPQHF. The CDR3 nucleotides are TGTGCCAGCAGCCGCTCCAGAGGGGAAGGTGATCAGCCCCAGCATTTT.

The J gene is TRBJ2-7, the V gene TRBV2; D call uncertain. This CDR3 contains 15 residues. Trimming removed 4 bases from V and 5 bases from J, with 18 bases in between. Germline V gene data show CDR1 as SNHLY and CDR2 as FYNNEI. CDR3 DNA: TGTGCCAGCAGTGGATCGGCCGCCTCGGGCGACGAGCAGTACTTC. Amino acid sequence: CASSGSAASGDEQYF.

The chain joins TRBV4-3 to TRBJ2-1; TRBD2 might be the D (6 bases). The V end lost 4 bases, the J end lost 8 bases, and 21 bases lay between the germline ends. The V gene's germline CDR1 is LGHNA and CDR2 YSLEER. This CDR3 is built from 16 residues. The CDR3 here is CASSPMGRERGDEQFF. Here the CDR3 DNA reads TGCGCCAGCAGCCCAATGGGCCGGGAGAGGGGAGATGAGCAGTTCTTC.

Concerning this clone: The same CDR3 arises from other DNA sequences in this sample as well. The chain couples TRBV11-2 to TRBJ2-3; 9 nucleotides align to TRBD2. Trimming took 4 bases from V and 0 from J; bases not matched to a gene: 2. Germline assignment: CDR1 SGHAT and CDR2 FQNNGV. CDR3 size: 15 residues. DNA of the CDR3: TGTGCCAGCAGCTCTAGCGGGACTAGCACAGATACGCAGTATTTT. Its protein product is CASSSSGTSTDTQYF.

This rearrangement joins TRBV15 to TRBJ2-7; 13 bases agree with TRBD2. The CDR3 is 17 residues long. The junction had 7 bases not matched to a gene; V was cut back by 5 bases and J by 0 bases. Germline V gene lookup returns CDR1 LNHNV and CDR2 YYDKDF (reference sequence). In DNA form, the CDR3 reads TGTGCCACCAGCGTTTCCGGGACTAGCGGGAACTCCTACGAGCAGTACTTC. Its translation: CATSVSGTSGNSYEQYF. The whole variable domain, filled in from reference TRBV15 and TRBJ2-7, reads DAMVIQNPRYQVTQFGKPVTLSCSQTLNHNVMYWYQQKSSQAPKLLFHYYDKDFNNEADTPDNFQSRRPNTSFCFLDIRSPGLGDTAMYLCATSVSGTSGNSYEQYFGPGTRLTVT.

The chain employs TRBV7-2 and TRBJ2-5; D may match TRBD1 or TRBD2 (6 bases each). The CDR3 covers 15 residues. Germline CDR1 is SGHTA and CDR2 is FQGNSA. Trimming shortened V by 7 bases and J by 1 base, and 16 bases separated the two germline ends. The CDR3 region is CASNLVGGIQETQYF. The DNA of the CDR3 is TGTGCCAGCAACCTCGTAGGGGGGATCCAAGAGACCCAGTACTTC.

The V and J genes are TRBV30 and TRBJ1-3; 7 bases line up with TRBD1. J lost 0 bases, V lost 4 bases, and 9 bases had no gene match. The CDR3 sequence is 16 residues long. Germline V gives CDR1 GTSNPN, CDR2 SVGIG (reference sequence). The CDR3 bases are TGTGCCTGGAATAAAGGACAGGCCCTCTCTGGAAACACCATATATTTT. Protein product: CAWNKGQALSGNTIYF.

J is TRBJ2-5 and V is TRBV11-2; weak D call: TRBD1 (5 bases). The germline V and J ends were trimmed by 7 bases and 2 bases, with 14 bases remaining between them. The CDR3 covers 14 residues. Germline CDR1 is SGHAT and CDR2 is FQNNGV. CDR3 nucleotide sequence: TGTGCCAGCACTCCAGAGACAGCTCAAGAGACCCAGTACTTC. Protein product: CASTPETAQETQYF.